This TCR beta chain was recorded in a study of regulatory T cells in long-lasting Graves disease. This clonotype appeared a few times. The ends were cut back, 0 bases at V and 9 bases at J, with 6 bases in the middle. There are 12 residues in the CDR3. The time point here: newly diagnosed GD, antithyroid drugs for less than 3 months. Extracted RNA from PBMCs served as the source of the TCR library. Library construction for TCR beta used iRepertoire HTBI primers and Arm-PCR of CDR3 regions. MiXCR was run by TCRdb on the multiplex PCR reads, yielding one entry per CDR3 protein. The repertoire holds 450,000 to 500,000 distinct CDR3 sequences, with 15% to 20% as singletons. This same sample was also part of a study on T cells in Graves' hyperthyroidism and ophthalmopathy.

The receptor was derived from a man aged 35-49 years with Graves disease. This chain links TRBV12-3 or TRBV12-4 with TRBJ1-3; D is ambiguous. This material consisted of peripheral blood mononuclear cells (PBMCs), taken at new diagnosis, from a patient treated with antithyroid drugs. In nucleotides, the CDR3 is TGTGCCAGCAGTTTAGCCCTGGGCACCATATATTTT. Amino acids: CASSLALGTIYF.